This TCR beta chain was sequenced in a study of blood T cell repertoires in COVID-19. As regards this clone: One end of the junction is discordant with germline, which a read error may explain.

Sequencing used immunoSEQ multiplex PCR; TCRdb keeps in-frame clones, though not all of them. The sample shows about 210,000 clones, about 87% of them seen only once. Individuals aged roughly 18 to 100 years were recruited from approximately 24 US areas. Germline V gene data show CDR1 as MNHEY and CDR2 as SVGAGI. This CDR3 has 14 amino acids. The sample comprised PBMCs or T cells enriched from blood (not recorded which). V usage is TRBV6-5 and J usage is TRBJ2-5, with D possibly being TRBD2 (5 bases). The clonotype comes from a man aged 25-40 years who had recovered from COVID-19. The CDR3 protein is CASSLGVGKEIQYF. CDR3 coding DNA: TGTGCCAGCAGTCTCGGGGTGGGTAAAGAGATCCAGTACTTC.